Sequencing of this TCR beta chain was carried out in a study of long-term antiretroviral therapy in people with HIV. Study overall: By about a decade, the earliest samples predate the 2015 immediate-ART recommendation.

An immunoSEQ assay, version v3.0, was performed at survey level. The table came from immunoSEQ multiplex PCR; TCRdb's copy has only in-frame clones and leaves some out. The sample records 20,000 or so clones, roughly 82% being singletons. Study-level findings and limits: Older ART regimens were possibly in use when the blood was collected between about 2004 and 2018. Control repertoires displayed wider CDR3 length ranges than the HIV repertoires.

As concerns this clone: The antigen is not known.

Between the trimmed V and J ends, which lost 4 bases and 3 bases, there was a span of 11 bases. Germline V CDR1 and CDR2: SGHRS, YFSETQ. The CDR3 has 14 residues. This TCR was sampled from a man between 18 and 35 years old with HIV. V is TRBV5-1 and J is TRBJ1-3, with a weak D call TRBD1 (5 bases). The sample here was unsorted PBMCs, taken 0.1 years before starting antiretroviral therapy. The CDR3 bases are TGCGCCAGCAGCCTCTCAGGGCTTGGAAACACCATATATTTT. Protein product: CASSLSGLGNTIYF.